One and the same sample provided the 8 T cell receptor beta chains below, sequenced in a study of molecular identifiers for immune sequencing clone quantification. TCRdb called the PCR reads again in MiXCR, with one record for every CDR3 protein. The sample includes about 640,000 distinct CDR3 sequences, 15% to 20% seen only once; the top ten take under 0.95%. Sequenced input: naive CD8+ T cells from blood, with Jurkat cell RNA spiked in. Subset here: FACS-sorted CD8+CD4-CCR7+CD45RA+ naive T cells. The receptor source for this set is a human donor in good health. Some libraries in this study had Jurkat cell RNA spiked in.

Comments on this clonotype: A much larger clone lies one base from this, so it may be a read error. The chain's CDR3 is CASSSRQYNNYGYTF. DNA of the CDR3: TGTGCCAGCAGCTCACGACAGTACAATAACTATGGCTACACCTTC. The rearrangement uses TRBV5-6 and TRBJ1-2; possible D gene TRBD1, 5 bases. Trimming left V 3 bases short and J 1 base short, with 13 bases between. The V gene's germline CDR1 is SGHDT and CDR2 YYEEEE. The CDR3 spans 15 residues.

This clonotype was seen at least ten times. The CDR3 DNA reads TGTGCCAGCAGTCCCCAGTACACCGGGGAGCTGTTTTTT. Protein: CASSPQYTGELFF. V usage is TRBV25-1 and J usage is TRBJ2-2; D is unresolved. This CDR3 is 13 amino acids long. Germline V lookup: CDR1 MGHDK, CDR2 SYGVNS. V was shortened by 5 bases and J by 3 bases, with 7 bases between the two germline ends.

This clonotype was detected many times. The chain is built from TRBV11-2 and TRBJ2-7; TRBD1 aligns across 8 bases. Trimming removed 5 bases from V and 3 bases from J; junction bases left unmatched: 9. The CDR3 length is 15 residues. Per the germline V gene, CDR1 is SGHAT and CDR2 is FQNNGV. The CDR3 sequence is CASSHSGTGRYEQYF. CDR3 nucleotides: TGTGCCAGCAGCCACTCCGGGACAGGACGCTACGAGCAGTACTTC.

This clonotype was detected once. With a much larger clone just one base away, this may be a read error. The chain combines TRBV9 with TRBJ1-2; the match to TRBD1 covers 11 bases. Germline CDR1 and CDR2: SGDLS and YYNGEE. The CDR3 covers 15 residues. Here the CDR3 DNA reads TGTGCCAGCGGCGTAGGACAGGGGGCGGACTATGGCTACACCTTC. Amino acids: CASGVGQGADYGYTF.

This clonotype has ten or more counts. The chain combines TRBV7-9 with TRBJ1-2; no reliable D call. Germline V gives CDR1 SEHNR, CDR2 FQNEAQ (reference sequence). CDR3 size: 12 residues. V was shortened by 5 bases and J by 5 bases, with 9 bases between the two germline ends. CDR3 DNA sequence: TGTGCCAGCAGCGCGGCAGCATATGGCTACACCTTC. Translating gives CASSAAAYGYTF.

There are many counts of this clonotype. The rearrangement links TRBV4-1 to TRBJ2-1, with 12 bases fitting TRBD2. Per germline, CDR1 MGHRA and CDR2 YSYEKL. This CDR3 is 16 amino acids long. V was clipped by 0 bases and J by 15 bases; unmatched bases: 12. The CDR3 coding sequence is TGCGCCAGCAGCCAAGATCGCGGGGCTAGCGGGGGGGTGCGGTTCTTC. It translates to CASSQDRGASGGVRFF.

This clonotype showed up many times. The chain joins TRBV20-1 to TRBJ2-5, with D perhaps being TRBD1 or TRBD2 (6 bases each). The V end was cut by 2 bases, the J end by 5 bases, with 15 bases between. Germline V gene data show CDR1 as DFQATT and CDR2 as SNEGSKA (reference sequence). CDR3 size: 14 residues. The CDR3 coding sequence is TGCAGTGCTAGAAGACAGTTAGGGGGGGAGACCCAGTACTTC. It is translated as CSARRQLGGETQYF.

This clonotype appeared many times. J is TRBJ2-5 and V is TRBV29-1; TRBD1 matches at 8 bases. Germline values: CDR1 SQVTM, CDR2 ANQGSEA. J lost 5 bases, V lost 0 bases, and 14 bases had no gene match. This CDR3 region has 17 residues. The CDR3 DNA reads TGCAGCGTTGAAGATCGGTTAGGACAGGGAAGGAGGGAGACCCAGTACTTC. It codes for CSVEDRLGQGRRETQYF. The whole variable domain, remainder taken from reference TRBV29-1 and TRBJ2-5, is SAVISQKPSRDICQRGTSLTIQCQVDSQVTMMFWYRQQPGQSLTLIATANQGSEATYESGFVIDKFPISRPNLTFSTLTVSNMSPEDSSIYLCSVEDRLGQGRRETQYFGPGTRLLVL.